This record covers a single TCR beta chain. Its recognized antigen is unknown. Per-base qualities were not stored, and no clone one base away is much larger. The tumors sampled were post-treatment primary, local recurrence and metastasis specimens taken from patients with a poor prognosis. The junction shows trimming of 2 bases on V and 2 bases on J, plus 11 bases between the germline ends. Spanning cysteine to phenylalanine, the CDR3 consists of 14 amino acids. The CDR3 DNA has 42 bases and is translated from base 1. CDR1 and CDR2 were assigned from the germline V gene as SGHRS and YFSETQ. TCR beta chain CDR3 regions were immunosequenced using the ImmunoSEQ Assay (Adaptive Biotechnologies). The original methods were these. The ImmunoSEQ Analyzer platform was used to export TCRB rearrangements, read counts, read proportions and gene usage. T-cell clonality was computed as 1 minus Pielou's evenness on productive rearrangements. In the clonal space homeostasis analysis, clonotypes were grouped as rare, small, medium, large or hyperexpanded (0.01 to 1 of the repertoire). TCR productive clonality was compared across immune clusters C1, C2 and C3 using the Wilcoxon rank sum test. The immuneACCESS repertoire file appears here via TCRdb, limited to in-frame rearrangements. These files lack a portion of the clones; in checked studies, under half of the deficit traces to unresolved V genes, and the cause of the others is not known. For V, J and clone size, that table is used; D and trimming come from the DNA. The sample table contains about 690 clones; only one count was recorded for approximately 77% of them. Together, the top ten hold 6.4% of the sample.

This entry is derived from a study of the immune and genomic landscape of osteosarcoma (dated by TCRdb to about 2020). General notes on the study: The overall cohort comprised about 50 pediatric and adult patients with high-grade osteosarcoma, with a median age at diagnosis of roughly 25 years (range roughly 5-85). Poor-risk disease was overrepresented in the cohort, as 73% of patients had an unfavorable pathologic response to standard therapy and 67% were deceased. Patients in the overall cohort were roughly 60% male, and roughly 80% presented with localized disease at diagnosis. To define immunogenic potential, the study profiled osteosarcoma specimens using whole genome, RNA and T-cell receptor sequencing along with immunohistochemistry and reverse phase protein arrays. TCR sequencing results were integrated with transcriptome, protein array and immunostaining data to characterize the osteosarcoma immunogenomic landscape. An explanation for the limited clinical activity of immune checkpoint inhibitors in osteosarcoma was sought in the study. Each of a few patients provided a couple of samples from the same tumor site.

Results the study describes overall, beyond this receptor: Clonality benchmarks came from external normal skin and healthy peripheral blood data rather than matched normal tissue. Sample size was not determined by any statistical method, because osteosarcoma is rare and every possible sample was collected. Although TCR productive clonality was higher in the immune-hot C3 cluster than in the cold C1 cluster, TCR productive clonality was still low overall. In five cases, the repertoire was dominated by a single hyperexpanded clone, and fewer than 100 T-cell clonotypes were detected in all five cases. Along with the frozen tumor specimens, matched blood was collected from just a couple of patients. Productive TCR clonality was found to be low overall, with an average of 0.09 and a maximum of 0.3, which suggested limited T-cell clonal expansion.

The receptor was derived from a man younger than 45 with osteosarcoma. The age is the age at diagnosis. Sequencing used primary tumor tissue from the femur. What this sample's cell subset or site label stands for: resected primary osteosarcoma tumor. The rearranged chain carries TRBV5-1 and TRBJ2-7, with an unclear D gene assignment. The DNA reads as follows: TGCGCCAGCAGCTTTTCATACCCCACCTACGAGCAGTACTTC. Its product reads: CASSFSYPTYEQYF.